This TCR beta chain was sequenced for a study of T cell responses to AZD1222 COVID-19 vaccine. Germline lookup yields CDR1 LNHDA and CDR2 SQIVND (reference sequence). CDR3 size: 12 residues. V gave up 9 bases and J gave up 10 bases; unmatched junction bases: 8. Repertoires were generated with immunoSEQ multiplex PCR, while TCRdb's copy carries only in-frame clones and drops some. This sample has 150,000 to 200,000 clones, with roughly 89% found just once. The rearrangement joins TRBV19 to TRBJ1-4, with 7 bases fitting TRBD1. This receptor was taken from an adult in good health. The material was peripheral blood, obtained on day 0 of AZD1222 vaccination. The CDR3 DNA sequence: TGTGCCAGCCTAGGGGGCGGAGGAAAACTGTTTTTT. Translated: CASLGGGGKLFF.